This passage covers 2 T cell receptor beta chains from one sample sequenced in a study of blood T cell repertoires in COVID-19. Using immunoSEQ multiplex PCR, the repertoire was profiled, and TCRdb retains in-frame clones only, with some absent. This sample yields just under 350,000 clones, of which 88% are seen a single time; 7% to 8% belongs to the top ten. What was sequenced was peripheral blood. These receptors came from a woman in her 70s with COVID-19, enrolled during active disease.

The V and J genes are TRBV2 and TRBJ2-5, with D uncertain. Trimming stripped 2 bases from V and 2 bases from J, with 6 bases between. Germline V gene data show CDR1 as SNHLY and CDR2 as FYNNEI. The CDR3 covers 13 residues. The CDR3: CASSELLQETQYF. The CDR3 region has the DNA TGTGCCAGCAGTGAACTACTTCAAGAGACCCAGTACTTC.

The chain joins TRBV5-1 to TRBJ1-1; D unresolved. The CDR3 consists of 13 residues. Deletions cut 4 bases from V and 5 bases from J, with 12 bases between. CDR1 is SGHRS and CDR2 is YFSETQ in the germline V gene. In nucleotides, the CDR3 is TGCGCCAGCAGCCCGCTAACCAGGACTGAAGCTTTCTTT. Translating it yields CASSPLTRTEAFF.